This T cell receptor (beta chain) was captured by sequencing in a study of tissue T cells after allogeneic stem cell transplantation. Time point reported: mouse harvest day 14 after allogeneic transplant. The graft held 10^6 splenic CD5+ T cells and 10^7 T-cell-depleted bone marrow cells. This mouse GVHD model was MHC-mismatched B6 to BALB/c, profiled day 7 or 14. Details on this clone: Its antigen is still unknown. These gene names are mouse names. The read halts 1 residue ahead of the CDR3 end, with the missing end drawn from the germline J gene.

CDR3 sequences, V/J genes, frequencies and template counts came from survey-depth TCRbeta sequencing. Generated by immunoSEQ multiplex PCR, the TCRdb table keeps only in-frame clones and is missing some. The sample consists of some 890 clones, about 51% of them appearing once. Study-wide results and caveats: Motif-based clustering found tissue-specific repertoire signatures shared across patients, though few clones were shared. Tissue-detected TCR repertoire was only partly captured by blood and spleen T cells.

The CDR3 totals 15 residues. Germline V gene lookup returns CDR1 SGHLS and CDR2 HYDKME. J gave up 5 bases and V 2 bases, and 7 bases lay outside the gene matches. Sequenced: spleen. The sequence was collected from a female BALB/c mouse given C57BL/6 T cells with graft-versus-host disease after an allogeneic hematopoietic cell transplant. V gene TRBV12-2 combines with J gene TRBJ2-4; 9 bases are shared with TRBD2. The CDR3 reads CASSPSDWGGNTLYF. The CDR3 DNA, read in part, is TGTGCCAGCTCTCCTTCGGACTGGGGAGGAAACACCTTGTAC.